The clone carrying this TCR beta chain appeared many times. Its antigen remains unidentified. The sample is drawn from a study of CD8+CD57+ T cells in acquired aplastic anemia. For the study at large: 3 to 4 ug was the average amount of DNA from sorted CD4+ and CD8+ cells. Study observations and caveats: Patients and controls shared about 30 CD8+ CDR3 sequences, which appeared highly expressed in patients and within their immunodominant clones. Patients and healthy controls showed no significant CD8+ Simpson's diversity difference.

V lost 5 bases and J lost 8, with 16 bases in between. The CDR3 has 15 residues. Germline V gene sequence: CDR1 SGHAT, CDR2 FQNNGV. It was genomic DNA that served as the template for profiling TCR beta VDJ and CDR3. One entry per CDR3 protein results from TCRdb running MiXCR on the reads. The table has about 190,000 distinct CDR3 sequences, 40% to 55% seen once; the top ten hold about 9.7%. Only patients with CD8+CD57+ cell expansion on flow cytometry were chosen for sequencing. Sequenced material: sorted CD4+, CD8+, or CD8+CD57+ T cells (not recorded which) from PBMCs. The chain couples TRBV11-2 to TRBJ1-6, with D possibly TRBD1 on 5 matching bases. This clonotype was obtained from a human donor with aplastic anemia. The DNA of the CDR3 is TGTGCCAGCAGCGCCGTCGGGACCGAATATTCACCCCTCCACTTT. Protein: CASSAVGTEYSPLHF.